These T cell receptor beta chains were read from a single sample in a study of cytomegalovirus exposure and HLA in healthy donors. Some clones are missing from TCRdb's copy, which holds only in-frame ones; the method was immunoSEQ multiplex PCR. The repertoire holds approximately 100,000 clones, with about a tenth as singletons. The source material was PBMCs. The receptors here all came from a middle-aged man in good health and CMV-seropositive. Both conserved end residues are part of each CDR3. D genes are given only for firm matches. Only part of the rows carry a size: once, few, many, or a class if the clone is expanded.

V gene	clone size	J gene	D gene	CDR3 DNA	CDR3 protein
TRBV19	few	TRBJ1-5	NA	TGTGCCAGTAGTCTAATGGGGGGGCCCAATCAGCCCCAGCATTTT	CASSLMGGPNQPQHF
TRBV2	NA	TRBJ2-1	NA	TGTGCCAGCAGTGAGAGTAGACTTGGGAGGCAGTTCTTC	CASSESRLGRQFF
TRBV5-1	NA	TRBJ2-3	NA	TGCGCCAGCAGCTTGGCTGTGAGTGGCACAGATACGCAGTATTTT	CASSLAVSGTDTQYF
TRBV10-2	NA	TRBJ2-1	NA	TGCGCCAGCACCCTGCAGATCCTTGGTGAGCAGTTCTTC	CASTLQILGEQFF
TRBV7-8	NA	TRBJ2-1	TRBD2	TGTGCCAGCAGCTTAGGGACTAGCGGTTACAATGAGCAGTTCTTC	CASSLGTSGYNEQFF
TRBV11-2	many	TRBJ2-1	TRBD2	TGTGCCAGCAGCTTAGGAGGCGGGAGGGCCAGCAATGAGCAGTTCTTC	CASSLGGGRASNEQFF
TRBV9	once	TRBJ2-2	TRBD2	TGTGCCAGCAGCCTGCGGACTAGCGGGAGCCCCGGGGAGCTGTTTTTT	CASSLRTSGSPGELFF
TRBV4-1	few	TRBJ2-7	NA	TGCGCCAGCAGCCAAGCTAGCGTATCCTACGAGCAGTACTTC	CASSQASVSYEQYF
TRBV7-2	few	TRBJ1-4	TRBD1	TGTGCCAGCAGCGCGTCAGGGGGCCGAAATGAAAAACTGTTTTTT	CASSASGGRNEKLFF
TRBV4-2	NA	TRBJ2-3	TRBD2	TGTGCCAGCAGCAGAAGCGGGAGGGCCTCCGGGGGGGAAGTGGCAGATACGCAGTATTTT	CASSRSGRASGGEVADTQYF
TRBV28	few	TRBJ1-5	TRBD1	TGTGCCAGCAGTTTAGTGACAGGGGGGCAGCCCCAGCATTTT	CASSLVTGGQPQHF
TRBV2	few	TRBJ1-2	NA	TGTGCCAGCAGCGCCCAAGTGGGGGGTAACTATGGCTACACCTTC	CASSAQVGGNYGYTF
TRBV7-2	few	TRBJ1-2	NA	TGTGCCAGCAGCCCCCGCAGGGACTATGGCTACACCTTC	CASSPRRDYGYTF
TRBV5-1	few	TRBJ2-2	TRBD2	TGCGCCAGCAGCCAGCTTCCTAGCGGGAGGAACACCGGGGAGCTGTTTTTT	CASSQLPSGRNTGELFF
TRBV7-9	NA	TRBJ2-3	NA	TGTGCCAGCAGCTTGAGCAGGGAAGGAGATACGCAGTATTTT	CASSLSREGDTQYF
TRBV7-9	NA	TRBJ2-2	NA	TGTGCCAGCAGCTTAGCGATCGGCACCGGGGAGCTGTTTTTT	CASSLAIGTGELFF
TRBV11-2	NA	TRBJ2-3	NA	TGTGCCAGCAGCTTAGGGACACAAGGCACAGATACGCAGTATTTT	CASSLGTQGTDTQYF
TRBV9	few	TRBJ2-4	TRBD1	TGTGCCAGCAGCGTTAGATTGGGACAGGAGAAAAACATTCAGTACTTC	CASSVRLGQEKNIQYF
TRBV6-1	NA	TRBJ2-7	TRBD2	TGTGCCAGCAGTGAAATAAGAGGGACTAGCGGGAGGGCTACCTACGAGCAGTACTTC	CASSEIRGTSGRATYEQYF
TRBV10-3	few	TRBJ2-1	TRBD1	TGTGCCATCAGTGATTTTACCGGGACAGGGGAGTTCTTC	CAISDFTGTGEFF
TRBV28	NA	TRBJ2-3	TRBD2	TGTGCCAGCAGTTGGTTCCTTCGTAAACGACTAGCGGGACGCACAGATACGCAGTATTTT	CASSWFLRKRLAGRTDTQYF
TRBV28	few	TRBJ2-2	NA	TGTGCCAGCAGCTCCGAGGACATAACGAACACCGGGGAGCTGTTTTTT	CASSSEDITNTGELFF
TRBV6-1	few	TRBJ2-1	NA	TGTGCCAGCAGTGAGGGTCGGGGTAGTATCCGCGTAAATGAGCAGTTCTTC	CASSEGRGSIRVNEQFF
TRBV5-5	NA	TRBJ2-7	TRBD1	TGTGCCAGCAGCTTGGCGGGACAGGGGGTCGGCGAGCAGTACTTC	CASSLAGQGVGEQYF
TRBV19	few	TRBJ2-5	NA	TGTGCCAGTTGTTGTCACTCCCAAGATATACAAGAGACCCAGTACTTC	CASCCHSQDIQETQYF
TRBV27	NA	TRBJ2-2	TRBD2	TGTGCCAGCAGTTTAGAGGGTAGCGGGAGGTACGGGGAGCTGTTTTTT	CASSLEGSGRYGELFF
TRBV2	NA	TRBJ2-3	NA	TGTGCCAGCAGGGGCAGGGGGGGCACAGATACGCAGTATTTT	CASRGRGGTDTQYF
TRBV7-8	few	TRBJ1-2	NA	TGTGCCAGCAGCACCGCGAAAGCTGGCTACACCTTC	CASSTAKAGYTF
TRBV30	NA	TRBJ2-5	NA	TGTGCCTGGAGGCGACAGAGCCAAGAGACCCAGTACTTC	CAWRRQSQETQYF
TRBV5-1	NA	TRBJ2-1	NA	TGCGCCAGCAGCCCTGGACGGGAAATTAACAATGAGCAGTTCTTC	CASSPGREINNEQFF
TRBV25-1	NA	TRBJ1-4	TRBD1	TGTGCCAGCAGTGAATCACAGGGGGTAACTAATGAAAAACTGTTTTTT	CASSESQGVTNEKLFF
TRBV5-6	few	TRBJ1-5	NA	TGTGCCAGCAGCTTACAGGAAGCTCAGCCCCAGCATTTT	CASSLQEAQPQHF
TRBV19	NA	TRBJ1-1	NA	TGTGCCAGTAGCCCAAGCGACAGACTCACTGAAGCTTTCTTT	CASSPSDRLTEAFF
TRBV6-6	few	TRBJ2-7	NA	TGTGCCAGCAGTTACGAAGGAGGCGCCGCCTACGAGCAGTACTTC	CASSYEGGAAYEQYF
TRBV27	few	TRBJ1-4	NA	TGTGCCAGCAGCCCCTCAACCCCCGGTTCGGCTAATGAAAAACTGTTTTTT	CASSPSTPGSANEKLFF
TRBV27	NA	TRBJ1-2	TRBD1	TGTGCCAGCAGGACCGGCCTCCGGGACAGTGCCAGCCTATTTGGCTACACCTTC	CASRTGLRDSASLFGYTF
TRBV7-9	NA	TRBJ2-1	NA	TGTGCCAGCATCGACAGGTCCAGTTACAATGAGCAGTTCTTC	CASIDRSSYNEQFF
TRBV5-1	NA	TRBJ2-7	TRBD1	TGCGCCAGCAGCTGGGGGACAGGGGCGCGCTACGAGCAGTACTTC	CASSWGTGARYEQYF
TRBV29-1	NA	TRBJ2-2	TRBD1	TGCAGCGTTCCCGGGACAGGGGCCCTCGGGGGGGAGCTGTTTTTT	CSVPGTGALGGELFF
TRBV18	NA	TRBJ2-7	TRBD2	TGTGCCAGTAGGACTAGCGGGAATGGCGAGCAGTACTTC	CASRTSGNGEQYF
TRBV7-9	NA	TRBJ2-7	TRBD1	TGTGCCAGCAGCGGTAAGGGACAGACCTACGAGCAGTACTTC	CASSGKGQTYEQYF
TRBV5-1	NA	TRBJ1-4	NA	TGCGCCAGCAGCTTGGGAGGTAGTCAGCCCGAAAAACTGTTTTTT	CASSLGGSQPEKLFF
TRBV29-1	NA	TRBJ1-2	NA	TGCAGCGTTGGGGAGGGAGGGCGGCGAGTCTATGGCTACACCTTC	CSVGEGGRRVYGYTF
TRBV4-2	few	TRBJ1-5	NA	TGTGCCAGCAGCCAAGATTCGTCAGGAAGGGGTCAGCCCCAGCATTTT	CASSQDSSGRGQPQHF
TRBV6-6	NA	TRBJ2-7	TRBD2	TGTGCCAGCAGTTCCCAGCGGGAGCGTTACTTC	CASSSQRERYF
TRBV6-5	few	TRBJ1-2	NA	TGTGCCAGCAGGCGAAAGCCCTCAGGTAGCTATGGCTACACCTTC	CASRRKPSGSYGYTF
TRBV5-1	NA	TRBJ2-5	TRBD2	TGCGCCAGCAGCAGCAGCGGGAGGGGAGAGACCCAGTACTTC	CASSSSGRGETQYF
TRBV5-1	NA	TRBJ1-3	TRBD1	TGCGCCAGCAGCCTCGGGACAGGGGGCTCTGGAAACACCATATATTTT	CASSLGTGGSGNTIYF
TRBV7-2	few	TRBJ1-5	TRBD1	TGTGCCAGCAGCCTCGGGACAGGGAATCAGCCCCAGCATTTT	CASSLGTGNQPQHF
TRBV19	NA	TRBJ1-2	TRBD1	TGTGCCAGTAGTACGACGGGACAGGTACAATACTATGGCTACACCTTC	CASSTTGQVQYYGYTF
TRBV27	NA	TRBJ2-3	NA	TGTGCCAGCCGGGCTAGCGCGGGGACAGATACGCAGTATTTT	CASRASAGTDTQYF
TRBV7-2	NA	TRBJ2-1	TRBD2	TGTGCCAGCAGCGCCGGACTAGGGATGGGGTTGGGGCAGTTCTTC	CASSAGLGMGLGQFF
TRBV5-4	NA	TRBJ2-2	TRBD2	TGTGCTCACAGCTGGGGGATTGGCGGGAGCGTCACCGGGGAGCTGTTTTTT	CAHSWGIGGSVTGELFF
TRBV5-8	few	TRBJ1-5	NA	TGTGCCAGCAGCTACCGGGGTTTTCTGGGCAATCAGCCCCAGCATTTT	CASSYRGFLGNQPQHF
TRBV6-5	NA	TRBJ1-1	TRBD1	TGTGCCAGCAGTGGACAGGGGATGAACACTGAAGCTTTCTTT	CASSGQGMNTEAFF
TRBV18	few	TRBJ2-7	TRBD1	TGTGCCAGCTCACCACTGGGACAGGGTGTAAGGATGGGTTTAAACCACTACGAGCAGTACTTC	CASSPLGQGVRMGLNHYEQYF
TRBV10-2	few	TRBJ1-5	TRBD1	TGCGCCAGCAGTGAGCGTTTTTGGGACAGGGATCAGCCCCAGCATTTT	CASSERFWDRDQPQHF
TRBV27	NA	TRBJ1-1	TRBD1	TGTGCCAGCAGTTTACGGGCAGGGGGCGAAGCTTTCTTT	CASSLRAGGEAFF
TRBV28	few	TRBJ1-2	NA	TGTGCCAGCTCCACAGGCCCCCGCTATGGCTACACCTTC	CASSTGPRYGYTF
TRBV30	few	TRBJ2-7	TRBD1	TGTGCCACGGGACAGGGGGCCTACGAGCAGTACTTC	CATGQGAYEQYF